The 11 T cell receptor beta chains in this list originate from one sample, sequenced in a study of blood T cell repertoires in COVID-19. The repertoire was sequenced with immunoSEQ multiplex PCR; TCRdb's copy has only in-frame clones and lacks some. The sample records 490,000 or so clones, roughly nine tenths being singletons. Specimen: PBMCs or T cells enriched from blood (not recorded which). The receptors come from a woman aged 60-75 years who had recovered from COVID-19.

This chain uses TRBV5-1 with TRBJ1-3; perhaps TRBD1 as D (6 bases). Germline V lookup: CDR1 SGHRS, CDR2 YFSETQ. V was cut by 0 bases and J by 2 bases, with 9 bases left in between. The CDR3 has 15 amino acids. In nucleotides, the CDR3 is TGCGCCAGCAGCTTGGAGGGACAACCTGGAAACACCATATATTTT. Its translation is CASSLEGQPGNTIYF.

The count of this clone is one. CDR3 sequence reads: CASSGSWAGGWYEQYV. The CDR3 region has the DNA TGTGCCAGCAGTGGATCATGGGCGGGGGGTTGGTACGAGCAGTACGTC. The rearrangement joins TRBV6-4 to TRBJ2-7, with TRBD2 matching over 8 bases. The V gene's germline CDR1 is MRHNA and CDR2 SNTAGT. The CDR3 is 16 residues long. V was pared by 4 bases and J by 4 bases, with 12 bases of the junction left unmatched.

The chain carries TRBV6-4 and TRBJ1-4; 8 bases map to TRBD1. Germline V gene lookup returns CDR1 MRHNA and CDR2 SNTAGT. V lost 7 bases, J lost 8 bases, and 6 bases stayed unmatched. The CDR3 covers 13 residues. The CDR3 sequence: CASKDRVREKLFF. For the CDR3, the DNA is TGTGCCAGCAAGGACAGGGTTAGAGAAAAACTGTTTTTT.

The chain combines TRBV27 with TRBJ2-5; TRBD2 aligns across 10 bases. The CDR3 has 17 amino acids. Looked up from germline, CDR1 is MNHEY and CDR2 is SMNVEV (reference sequence). V lost 4 bases to trimming and J lost 5 bases; unmatched junction nucleotides: 13. The CDR3, as DNA: TGTGCCAGCAGTTATCGTCGCGTTAGCGGGGGGTCGGAGACCCAGTACTTC. Translating gives CASSYRRVSGGSETQYF.

This chain connects TRBV27 to TRBJ1-1, with 8 bases matching TRBD1. CDR3 size: 13 residues. Trimming cost V 5 bases and J 4 bases; bases outside gene matches: 3. CDR1 is MNHEY and CDR2 is SMNVEV in the germline V gene (reference sequence). The CDR3 region has the DNA TGTGCCAGCAGTCCACAGGGGGTCACTGAAGCTTTCTTT. Translated, it gives CASSPQGVTEAFF.

This clone is a singleton in its sample. The genes are TRBV25-1 and TRBJ2-3; 7 nucleotides align to TRBD2. CDR1 and CDR2 (germline): MGHDK, SYGVNS. The CDR3 runs 15 residues. The V gene end was trimmed by 3 bases and the J gene end by 0 bases; junction bases not matched to a gene: 3. The CDR3 here is CASSDGGFSTDTQYF. The CDR3 region has the DNA TGTGCCAGCAGTGACGGGGGGTTTAGCACAGATACGCAGTATTTT.

The V and J genes are TRBV19 and TRBJ1-5; TRBD1 aligns across 9 bases. Trimming removed 4 bases from V and 6 bases from J; junction bases left unmatched: 7. The CDR3 is made up of 15 amino acids. Germline-derived CDR1 and CDR2 are LNHDA and SQIVND (reference sequence). Here the CDR3 reads CASSTGQGLSQPQHF. CDR3 nucleotides: TGTGCCAGTAGTACCGGACAGGGGTTAAGTCAGCCCCAGCATTTT.

The V and J genes are TRBV6-5 and TRBJ2-7; a weak D match, TRBD1 (6 bases). The CDR3 is 13 residues long. Germline V lookup: CDR1 MNHEY, CDR2 SVGAGI. Trimming left V 0 bases short and J 6 bases short, with 9 bases between. The CDR3 spells CASSYSAGVEQYF. As DNA, the CDR3 is TGTGCCAGCAGTTACTCAGCAGGGGTCGAGCAGTACTTC.

CDR3 protein: CATSPTGTLDTQYF. Here the CDR3 DNA reads TGTGCCACCAGCCCGACAGGGACGTTGGATACGCAGTATTTT. This chain joins TRBV24-1 and TRBJ2-3; 7 positions agree with TRBD1. Germline CDR1 reads KGHDR; CDR2 reads SFDVKD. The CDR3 has 14 residues. V was pared by 7 bases and J by 6 bases, with 9 bases of the junction left unmatched.

The chain has TRBV6-1 and TRBJ1-5, with TRBD1 as a possible D gene (5 bases). There are 14 residues in the CDR3. V was cut by 1 base and J by 6 bases, with 10 bases left in between. In germline, CDR1 is MNHNS, CDR2 SASEGT. The chain's CDR3 is CASSEGRRGQPQHF. CDR3 nucleotides: TGTGCCAGCAGTGAAGGGAGGAGGGGTCAGCCCCAGCATTTT.

The chain uses TRBV6-5 and TRBJ2-3, with 8 bases matching TRBD2. This CDR3 contains 14 residues. V shed 6 bases, J shed 3 bases, and the junction held 5 bases outside the gene matches. CDR1 is MNHEY and CDR2 is SVGAGI in the germline V gene. CDR3 region: CASSPGLVTDTQYF. Here the CDR3 DNA reads TGTGCCAGCAGCCCGGGACTAGTGACAGATACGCAGTATTTT.